Shown below are 11 T cell receptor beta chains from a single sample sequenced in a study of blood T cell repertoires in COVID-19. The assay was immunoSEQ multiplex PCR, and TCRdb's table has in-frame clones only and misses some. Of around 330,000 clones in the sample, 89% were seen once. Sample: PBMCs or T cells enriched from blood (not recorded which). These receptors were obtained from a middle-aged woman who had recovered from COVID-19.

CDR3 residues: CASTLDLTGELFF. The CDR3 DNA follows: TGTGCCAGCACCCTCGACTTAACCGGGGAGCTGTTTTTT. The chain employs TRBV7-8 and TRBJ2-2; no reliable D call. The length of the CDR3 is 13 residues. The germline CDR1 and CDR2 sequences are SGHVS and FQNEAQ. V was clipped by 7 bases and J by 5 bases, with 11 bases between them.

The chain has TRBV30 and TRBJ2-5; no firm D call. The length of the CDR3 is 14 residues. Germline CDR1 is GTSNPN and CDR2 is SVGIG (reference sequence). The V gene lost 3 bases and the J gene lost 1 base, with 12 bases spanning the gap. The CDR3 protein is CAWSLTSIQETQYF. In nucleotides, the CDR3 is TGTGCCTGGAGCCTAACCTCCATCCAAGAGACCCAGTACTTC.

V usage is TRBV19 and J usage is TRBJ2-3, with TRBD2 as a possible D gene (6 bases). The length of the CDR3 is 14 residues. Germline loops: CDR1 LNHDA, CDR2 SQIVND (reference sequence). V was clipped by 6 bases and J by 1 base, with 11 bases between them. This CDR3 reads CASRFGGGTDTQYF. The CDR3 DNA reads as TGTGCCAGTAGATTTGGAGGGGGCACAGATACGCAGTATTTT.

The rearrangement links TRBV7-9 to TRBJ1-6; D is unclear. In germline, CDR1 is SEHNR, CDR2 FQNEAQ (reference sequence). The CDR3 is 15 residues long. With 7 bases removed from V and 0 bases from J, the gap between germline ends came to 10 bases. CDR3 residues: CASTSGSSYNSPLHF. For the CDR3, the DNA is TGTGCCAGCACCTCCGGTAGCTCCTATAATTCACCCCTCCACTTT.

This rearrangement joins TRBV4-2 to TRBJ2-5; TRBD2 agrees at 9 bases. The CDR3 totals 17 residues. Germline V gene data show CDR1 as LGHNA and CDR2 as YNFKEQ. V lost 4 bases, J lost 1 base, and 10 bases stayed unmatched. The CDR3: CASSRLGVAGAQETQYF. The CDR3 nucleotides are TGTGCCAGCAGCCGCCTGGGGGTAGCGGGGGCCCAAGAGACCCAGTACTTC.

This sequence joins TRBV18 and TRBJ1-6; 9 positions match TRBD1. CDR3 size: 16 residues. Germline CDR1 reads KGHSH; CDR2 reads LQKENI. Trimming took 4 bases from V and 9 from J; bases not matched to a gene: 10. In DNA, the CDR3 is TGTGCCAGCTCACTTCACCGGGACAGGGAGTCTTCACCCCTCCACTTT. Translating gives CASSLHRDRESSPLHF.

This sequence joins TRBV11-2 and TRBJ2-7; D possibly corresponds to TRBD2 (5 bases). The CDR3 runs to 13 residues. V was cut by 6 bases and J by 4 bases, with 13 bases left in between. Germline V gene sequence: CDR1 SGHAT, CDR2 FQNNGV. CDR3 coding DNA: TGTGCCAGCAGGCAGATCGGGGATTACGAGCAGTACTTC. Encoded protein: CASRQIGDYEQYF.

This chain uses TRBV5-1 with TRBJ2-7; D gene uncertain. This CDR3 is 16 amino acids long. Trimming cost V 5 bases and J 4 bases, with 22 bases left between them. CDR1 SGHRS and CDR2 YFSETQ come from the germline V gene. The CDR3 bases are TGCGCCAGCAGTACAACTCCCGGTTACCGACAATACGAGCAGTACTTC. Translated, it gives CASSTTPGYRQYEQYF.

The chain has TRBV5-1 and TRBJ2-7, with 7 bases fitting TRBD2. The germline V gene encodes CDR1 SGHRS and CDR2 YFSETQ. V gave up 1 base and J gave up 7 bases; unmatched junction bases: 5. This CDR3 is 13 amino acids long. CDR3 sequence (DNA): TGCGCCAGCAGCTTGCGGGGACTAAGGGAGCAGTACTTC. Protein sequence: CASSLRGLREQYF.

V gene TRBV5-4 combines with J gene TRBJ1-6; D gene unclear. This CDR3 is built from 12 residues. Deletions cut 7 bases from V and 8 bases from J, with 10 bases between. Germline V lookup: CDR1 SGHNT, CDR2 YYREEE (reference sequence). The CDR3 spells CASRSADSPLHF. The CDR3 nucleotides are TGTGCCAGCCGCTCCGCGGATTCACCCCTCCACTTT.

This chain connects TRBV19 to TRBJ2-3; 7 nucleotides agree with TRBD1. CDR1 LNHDA and CDR2 SQIVND come from the germline V gene (reference sequence). The CDR3 has 15 residues. The junction had 5 bases not matched to a gene; V was cut back by 1 base and J by 4 bases. The CDR3 sequence: CASSIGQGVSDTQYF. CDR3 sequence (DNA): TGTGCCAGTAGTATAGGTCAGGGGGTGTCAGATACGCAGTATTTT. The entire variable domain, with the rest obtained from reference TRBV19 and TRBJ2-3, is as follows: DGGITQSPKYLFRKEGQNVTLSCEQNLNHDAMYWYRQDPGQGLRLIYYSQIVNDFQKGDIAEGYSVSREKKESFPLTVTSAQKNPTAFYLCASSIGQGVSDTQYFGPGTRLTVL.